The clone carrying this T cell receptor (beta chain) was detected many times. The germline V gene encodes CDR1 SQVTM and CDR2 ANQGSEA. The CDR3 is made up of 14 amino acids. The V and J ends lost 7 bases and 4 bases respectively, with 20 bases between them. The hyperthyroidism was newly diagnosed and had lasted under 2 months; the patients were aged 18 to 65. RNA transcripts served as the template for amplifying TCR beta CDR3 regions. The HTBI primer set drove a first-round RT-PCR of the TCR CDR3. Each CDR3 protein gets one entry after TCRdb re-called the multiplex PCR reads with MiXCR. The sample records about 690,000 distinct CDR3 sequences, 17% being singletons. This record comes from a study of T cells in Graves' hyperthyroidism and ophthalmopathy.

The sequencing input was blood. The chain joins TRBV29-1 to TRBJ2-7; D may be TRBD2 (6 bases). The clonotype originates from a man in his fifties or sixties with Graves' hyperthyroidism. The chain's CDR3 is CSARGGVNSYEQYF. The CDR3 region has the DNA TGCAGCGCCCGAGGAGGGGTTAACTCTTACGAGCAGTACTTC.